The 27 T cell receptor beta chains below come from one sample, sequenced in a study of blood T cell repertoires in COVID-19. Clones were sequenced by immunoSEQ multiplex PCR, and TCRdb holds only the in-frame ones, with some missing. The sample holds about 210,000 clones; less than 90% are singletons and the top ten take around 4.5%. The sample comprised PBMCs or T cells enriched from blood (not recorded which). Receptors originate from a woman in her twenties or thirties who had been exposed to COVID-19.

This clone showed up many times. This rearrangement joins TRBV12-3 or TRBV12-4 to TRBJ1-2, with D hard to call. CDR3 length: 12 residues. V lost 5 bases and J 4 bases, leaving 8 bases between the germline ends. The CDR3 DNA sequence: TGTGCCAGCAGTATCACAGTCTATGGCTACACCTTC. Residues: CASSITVYGYTF.

The rearrangement uses TRBV14 and TRBJ1-2, with D possibly matching TRBD1 (6 bases). Per germline, CDR1 SGHDN and CDR2 FVKESK. The CDR3 has 14 amino acids. V gave up 5 bases and J gave up 4 bases, with 14 bases separating them. CDR3 nucleotides: TGTGCCAGCAGCTCCCCGACAGGCGCCTATGGCTACACCTTC. Translating gives CASSSPTGAYGYTF.

This clone was recorded only once. This chain links TRBV19 with TRBJ1-2; TRBD1 might be the D (5 bases). Germline CDR1 LNHDA, CDR2 SQIVND (reference sequence). This CDR3 comprises 15 residues. Trimming left V 2 bases short and J 4 bases short, with 14 bases between. CDR3 sequence: CASSISGLGSYGYTF. The CDR3 DNA reads TGTGCCAGTAGTATATCAGGGCTGGGTAGCTATGGCTACACCTTC.

The V call is TRBV6-1, the J call TRBJ1-2; 8 bases are a match to TRBD1. V lost 2 bases to trimming and J lost 6 bases; unmatched junction nucleotides: 2. This CDR3 is 13 amino acids long. CDR1 and CDR2 from the germline V gene are MNHNS and SASEGT. CDR3 sequence reads: CASSERGQDGYTF. CDR3 sequence (DNA): TGTGCCAGCAGTGAACGGGGACAGGATGGCTACACCTTC.

The count of this clone is one. The genes are TRBV10-3 and TRBJ1-1; tentatively, D is TRBD1 (6 bases). Germline-derived CDR1 and CDR2 are ENHRY and SYGVKD. This CDR3 contains 13 residues. Trimming removed 6 bases at V and 2 bases at J, with 10 bases between. The CDR3 protein is CAIRGTLNTEAFF. The CDR3 nucleotides read TGTGCCATCAGGGGGACACTCAACACTGAAGCTTTCTTT.

This clone was found once. The chain has TRBV27 and TRBJ2-3; TRBD2 matches at 8 bases. CDR3 length equals 16 residues. The ends lost 6 bases at V and 4 bases at J; junction bases unmatched: 12. CDR1 is MNHEY and CDR2 is SMNVEV in the germline V gene (reference sequence). The CDR3 reads CASSLARGGPADTQYF. CDR3 coding DNA: TGTGCCAGCAGCCTCGCCCGGGGGGGCCCGGCAGATACGCAGTATTTT.

Concerning this clone: Other DNA sequences in this specimen translate into the identical CDR3. V and J are TRBV6-5 and TRBJ1-6; a weak D match, TRBD1 (5 bases). This CDR3 region has 15 residues. V shed 6 bases and J shed 3 bases, with 12 bases lying between them. Germline V lookup: CDR1 MNHEY, CDR2 SVGAGI. In DNA form, the CDR3 reads TGTGCCAGCAGGACCGGGCAGGGCTATAATTCACCCCTCCACTTT. Encoded protein: CASRTGQGYNSPLHF.

There are a few counts of this clone. The chain uses TRBV6-5 and TRBJ1-1; TRBD1 might be the D (5 bases). Germline V gives CDR1 MNHEY, CDR2 SVGAGI. CDR3 length equals 14 residues. Trimming shortened V by 0 bases and J by 5 bases, and 10 bases separated the two germline ends. The DNA for the CDR3 is TGTGCCAGCAGTTACTCTCAGGGTCGGACTGAAGCTTTCTTT. Protein sequence: CASSYSQGRTEAFF.

The chain employs TRBV5-4 and TRBJ2-1; D perhaps matches TRBD2 (6 bases). The germline V gene encodes CDR1 SGHNT and CDR2 YYREEE (reference sequence). The V gene lost 4 bases and the J gene lost 4 bases, with 12 bases spanning the gap. This CDR3 is 14 amino acids long. In DNA, the CDR3 is TGTGCCAGCAGCACCGGAGGGGCGTACAATGAGCAGTTCTTC. Its protein is CASSTGGAYNEQFF.

The rearrangement links TRBV6-5 to TRBJ2-1; TRBD1 matches at 7 bases. The CDR3 loop spans 11 amino acids. J gave up 10 bases and V 5 bases, and 2 bases lay outside the gene matches. CDR1 and CDR2 (germline): MNHEY, SVGAGI. DNA of the CDR3: TGTGCCAGCAGTACAGGGGCCGAGCAGTTCTTC. Its translation: CASSTGAEQFF.

The chain links TRBV7-6 to TRBJ1-2; TRBD1 matches 8 bases. From germline, CDR1 is SGHVS and CDR2 FNYEAQ. The CDR3 spans 14 residues. V gave up 6 bases and J gave up 6 bases; unmatched junction bases: 9. CDR3 in amino acids: CASSRGQGEDGYTF. The CDR3 DNA sequence: TGTGCCAGCAGTCGCGGACAGGGCGAGGATGGCTACACCTTC.

The chain employs TRBV14 and TRBJ1-2; 7 bases fit TRBD1. The CDR3 runs 16 residues. CDR1 and CDR2 (germline): SGHDN, FVKESK. The junction had 10 bases not matched to a gene; V was cut back by 1 base and J by 5 bases. The CDR3 loop is CASSQGLTGERYGYTF. The CDR3 DNA sequence: TGTGCCAGCAGCCAAGGTCTAACAGGGGAACGGTATGGCTACACCTTC.

This rearrangement joins TRBV3-1 (or the pseudogene TRBV3-2) to TRBJ2-3, with D possibly matching TRBD1 (5 bases). The CDR3 sequence is 12 residues long. Germline CDR1 and CDR2: LGHDT and YNNKEL (reference sequence). V was shortened by 2 bases and J by 9 bases, with 9 bases between the two germline ends. CDR3 loop: CASSQTKGTQYF. Here the CDR3 DNA reads TGTGCCAGCAGCCAAACAAAGGGGACGCAGTATTTT.

The chain recombines TRBV4-1 with TRBJ2-1, with D perhaps TRBD2 (6 bases). The CDR3 sequence is 16 residues long. Germline values: CDR1 MGHRA, CDR2 YSYEKL. With 0 bases removed from V and 4 bases from J, the gap between germline ends came to 13 bases. CDR3 residues: CASSQDMGGEYNEQFF. DNA of the CDR3: TGCGCCAGCAGCCAAGATATGGGGGGTGAATACAATGAGCAGTTCTTC.

The V gene is TRBV7-9, the J gene TRBJ1-3, with TRBD1 identical over 7 bases. The ends lost 4 bases at V and 4 bases at J; junction bases unmatched: 7. CDR1 is SEHNR and CDR2 is FQNEAQ in the germline V gene (reference sequence). The CDR3 is 15 amino acids. CDR3 DNA: TGTGCCAGCAGCTCGCCCAGGGGGTACGGAAACACCATATATTTT. Encoded protein: CASSSPRGYGNTIYF.

The rearrangement uses TRBV12-3 or TRBV12-4 and TRBJ2-7; unclear D gene. Trimming took off 5 bases at V and 3 bases at J, with 2 bases between the two ends. The CDR3 is 10 amino acids. CDR3: CASSLYEQYF. DNA of the CDR3: TGTGCCAGCAGTCTCTACGAGCAGTACTTC.

This chain joins TRBV6-5 and TRBJ2-3; tentatively, D is TRBD2 (5 bases). V was pared by 5 bases and J by 4 bases, with 13 bases between. The CDR3 is 14 residues long. Germline V gene data show CDR1 as MNHEY and CDR2 as SVGAGI. The CDR3 bases are TGTGCCAGCAGTCCCCTCGAGGGTCCAGATACGCAGTATTTT. This gives the protein CASSPLEGPDTQYF.

CDR3 sequence reads: CASSQVRAGGNNEQFF. DNA of the CDR3: TGTGCCAGCAGCCAAGTAAGGGCGGGGGGGAACAATGAGCAGTTCTTC. The chain carries TRBV4-2 and TRBJ2-1; TRBD2 matches at 9 bases. Per the germline V gene, CDR1 is LGHNA and CDR2 is YNFKEQ. The CDR3 runs to 16 residues. J lost 5 bases, V lost 1 base, and 6 bases had no gene match.

J is TRBJ1-2 and V is TRBV4-1; TRBD1 matches 11 bases. Trimming cost V 0 bases and J 5 bases; bases outside gene matches: 8. Germline lookup yields CDR1 MGHRA and CDR2 YSYEKL. The CDR3 consists of 17 residues. In DNA, the CDR3 is TGCGCCAGCAGCCAAGATTCAGCGGGACAGGGGGGATATGGCTACACCTTC. Its translation: CASSQDSAGQGGYGYTF.

This clone has just a few counts. This chain uses TRBV29-1 with TRBJ1-2, with D possibly TRBD1 on 5 matching bases. Trimming took off 0 bases at V and 4 bases at J, with 12 bases between the two ends. Germline loops: CDR1 SQVTM, CDR2 ANQGSEA. This CDR3 has 14 residues. CDR3: CSVEDWGGGYGYTF. CDR3 bases: TGCAGCGTTGAAGATTGGGGGGGTGGCTATGGCTACACCTTC.

The gene calls are TRBV9 and TRBJ1-2, with 7 bases aligning to TRBD1. Germline CDR1 SGDLS, CDR2 YYNGEE. This CDR3 has 15 amino acids. Trimming at V came to 4 bases and at J to 0 bases, leaving 6 bases not matched to a gene. The CDR3 reads CASSPDREANYGYTF. CDR3 DNA: TGTGCCAGCAGCCCTGACAGGGAAGCTAACTATGGCTACACCTTC.

The CDR3 nucleotides are TGTGCCAGCAGACCAGGGGATCGTGGGGTAAACTATGGCTACACCTTC. This encodes CASRPGDRGVNYGYTF. The chain employs TRBV7-8 and TRBJ1-2; a possible D gene is TRBD1 (6 bases). The CDR3 length is 16 residues. Deletions cut 6 bases from V and 2 bases from J, with 19 bases between. Germline loops: CDR1 SGHVS, CDR2 FQNEAQ.

The genes are TRBV5-1 and TRBJ2-1, with 13 bases aligning to TRBD2. With 4 bases clipped from V and 5 bases from J, the junction kept 3 bases outside the gene matches. Per the germline V gene, CDR1 is SGHRS and CDR2 is YFSETQ. CDR3 length equals 15 residues. CDR3 residues: CASSPGLAGNNEQFF. CDR3 DNA sequence: TGCGCCAGCAGCCCGGGACTAGCGGGGAACAATGAGCAGTTCTTC.

The rearrangement links TRBV11-2 to TRBJ2-3; no firm D call. The CDR3 consists of 14 residues. With 0 bases removed from V and 4 bases from J, the gap between germline ends came to 8 bases. CDR1 and CDR2 from the germline V gene are SGHAT and FQNNGV. Here the CDR3 reads CASSLDQAPDTQYF. The CDR3 DNA reads as TGTGCCAGCAGCTTAGACCAGGCCCCAGATACGCAGTATTTT.

The chain joins TRBV5-1 to TRBJ1-4; TRBD1 agrees at 7 bases. Trimming cost V 7 bases and J 5 bases; bases outside gene matches: 5. Germline V gene lookup returns CDR1 SGHRS and CDR2 YFSETQ. The CDR3 is 13 amino acids. DNA for the CDR3: TGCGCCAGCGGGGACAGCCCAAATGAAAAACTGTTTTTT. Translating it yields CASGDSPNEKLFF. Supplemented by reference TRBV5-1 and TRBJ1-4, the full variable domain reads KAGVTQTPRYLIKTRGQQVTLSCSPISGHRSVSWYQQTPGQGLQFLFEYFSETQRNKGNFPGRFSGRQFSNSRSEMNVSTLELGDSALYLCASGDSPNEKLFFGSGTQLSVL.

The table lists this clone with a few counts. V gene TRBV5-1 combines with J gene TRBJ1-4; a possible D gene is TRBD1 (5 bases). The germline V gene has CDR1 SGHRS and CDR2 YFSETQ. CDR3 length: 15 residues. Trimming removed 4 bases from V and 8 bases from J, with 18 bases in between. CDR3 in amino acids: CASSVSGTAGEKLFF. The CDR3 DNA reads TGCGCCAGCAGCGTCTCCGGGACGGCGGGAGAAAAACTGTTTTTT.

The J gene is TRBJ2-2, the V gene TRBV28; 8 positions agree with TRBD2. The trim removed 3 bases at V and 4 bases at J, leaving 4 bases unmatched. Germline loops: CDR1 MDHEN, CDR2 SYDVKM. CDR3 length: 15 residues. As DNA, the CDR3 is TGTGCCAGCAGTTTTATAGCGGGGCGCACCGGGGAGCTGTTTTTT. This gives the protein CASSFIAGRTGELFF.